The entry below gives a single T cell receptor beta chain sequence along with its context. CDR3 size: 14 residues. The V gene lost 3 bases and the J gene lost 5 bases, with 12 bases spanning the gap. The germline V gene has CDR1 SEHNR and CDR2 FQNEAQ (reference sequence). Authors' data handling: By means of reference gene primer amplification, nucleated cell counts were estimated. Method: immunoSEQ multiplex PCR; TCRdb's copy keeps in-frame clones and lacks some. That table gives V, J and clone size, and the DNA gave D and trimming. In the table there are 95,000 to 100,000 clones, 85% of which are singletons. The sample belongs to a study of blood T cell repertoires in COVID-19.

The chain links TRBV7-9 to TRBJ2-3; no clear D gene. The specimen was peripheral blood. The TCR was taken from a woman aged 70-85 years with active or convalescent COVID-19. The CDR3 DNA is TGTGCCAGCAGCTTTAGTATGTCTGGAGATACGCAGTATTTT. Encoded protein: CASSFSMSGDTQYF.